A selection of T cell receptor beta chains follows, all from one sample in a study of Ad26.COV2.S vaccination and SARS-CoV-2 variants. Assay: immunoSEQ multiplex PCR; the TCRdb copy retains only in-frame clones and omits some. The data hold around 320,000 clones, with 85% observed a single time. The sequencing used peripheral blood, collected in a trial of Ad26.COV2.S vaccine versus placebo. The receptors originated from a person between 18 and 65 years old who received the Ad26.COV2.S COVID-19 vaccine or a placebo. The CDR3 runs from the conserved cysteine through the conserved F or W. A D gene is named only where the DNA matches it firmly. A clone size is listed for some rows: how often the clone was seen (once, few, many), or a class if it is expanded.

D gene: -
clone size: few
J gene: TRBJ1-5
V gene: TRBV3-1/TRBV3-2
CDR3 DNA: TGTGCCAGCAGCCCGTACGGCCAGCCCCAGCATTTT
CDR3 protein: CASSPYGQPQHF

D gene: -
clone size: -
J gene: TRBJ2-1
V gene: TRBV24-1
CDR3 DNA: TGTGCCACCGGGTCGCCAGGCTCAGCTGAGCAGTTCTTC
CDR3 protein: CATGSPGSAEQFF

D gene: -
clone size: -
J gene: TRBJ2-2
V gene: TRBV2
CDR3 DNA: TGTGCCAGCAGTGATTCCGGGGAGCTGTTTTTT
CDR3 protein: CASSDSGELFF

D gene: -
clone size: -
J gene: TRBJ1-5
V gene: TRBV21-1
CDR3 DNA: TGTGCCAGACCGGGACAGGGGAATCAGCCCCAGCATTTT
CDR3 protein: CARPGQGNQPQHF

D gene: -
clone size: -
J gene: TRBJ1-1
V gene: TRBV28
CDR3 DNA: TGTGCCAGCAGTTTATCCGCAGGGAAGAACACTGAAGCTTTCTTT
CDR3 protein: CASSLSAGKNTEAFF

D gene: -
clone size: -
J gene: TRBJ2-7
V gene: TRBV5-1
CDR3 DNA: TGCGCCAGCAGCTTGGAGGTCATATCCTACGAGCAGTACTTC
CDR3 protein: CASSLEVISYEQYF

D gene: TRBD2
clone size: -
J gene: TRBJ2-2
V gene: TRBV10-3
CDR3 DNA: TGTGCCATCAGTGATTCGACTAGCGGCGCCGGGGAGCTGTTTTTT
CDR3 protein: CAISDSTSGAGELFF

D gene: TRBD1
clone size: -
J gene: TRBJ1-3
V gene: TRBV3-1/TRBV3-2
CDR3 DNA: TGTGCCAGCAGCCAGGAAACAGGGGCAACAGGAAACACCATATATTTT
CDR3 protein: CASSQETGATGNTIYF

D gene: -
clone size: -
J gene: TRBJ1-1
V gene: TRBV11-3
CDR3 DNA: TGTGCCAGCCTGCCTCTGACGGGGCCGGGGACTGAAGCTTTCTTT
CDR3 protein: CASLPLTGPGTEAFF

D gene: -
clone size: -
J gene: TRBJ1-4
V gene: TRBV5-6
CDR3 DNA: TGTGCCAGCAGCTTTTGGGTTTTCCGGGCTACAGGGTCGAGCGAAAAACTGTTTTTT
CDR3 protein: CASSFWVFRATGSSEKLFF

D gene: TRBD1
clone size: -
J gene: TRBJ1-2
V gene: TRBV28
CDR3 DNA: TGTGCCAGCAGTTCTGGGACAGGGGGTGGCTACACCTTC
CDR3 protein: CASSSGTGGGYTF

D gene: TRBD2
clone size: -
J gene: TRBJ2-7
V gene: TRBV27
CDR3 DNA: TGTGCCAGCAGTTACGAGCGGGGCTACGAGCAGTACTTC
CDR3 protein: CASSYERGYEQYF

D gene: -
clone size: once
J gene: TRBJ1-3
V gene: TRBV6-6
CDR3 DNA: TGTGCCAGCATACCCACTGGCGAAGGAAACACCATATATTTT
CDR3 protein: CASIPTGEGNTIYF

D gene: TRBD2
clone size: -
J gene: TRBJ2-3
V gene: TRBV10-3
CDR3 DNA: TGTGCCACCGTAGCGGGGGGGACAGATACGCAGTATTTT
CDR3 protein: CATVAGGTDTQYF

D gene: -
clone size: -
J gene: TRBJ2-3
V gene: TRBV14
CDR3 DNA: TGTGCCAGCAGCCAACGGAGGTTGGGGGTCAGAGATACGCAGTATTTT
CDR3 protein: CASSQRRLGVRDTQYF

D gene: -
clone size: -
J gene: TRBJ1-4
V gene: TRBV7-2
CDR3 DNA: TGTGCCAGCAGCTCCATGGGGGGGGCTTGGGATGAAAAACTGTTTTTT
CDR3 protein: CASSSMGGAWDEKLFF

D gene: -
clone size: -
J gene: TRBJ1-1
V gene: TRBV9
CDR3 DNA: TGTGCCAGCAGCGCTTTAGGGAACACTGAAGCTTTCTTT
CDR3 protein: CASSALGNTEAFF

D gene: -
clone size: -
J gene: TRBJ2-3
V gene: TRBV7-9
CDR3 DNA: TGTGCCAGCAGCTCCCTTGACGGGGGGCACAGCACAGATACGCAGTATTTT
CDR3 protein: CASSSLDGGHSTDTQYF

D gene: TRBD1
clone size: -
J gene: TRBJ2-1
V gene: TRBV2
CDR3 DNA: TGTGCCAGCAGTGGGGGGACAGGCTCCTACAATGAGCAGTTCTTC
CDR3 protein: CASSGGTGSYNEQFF

D gene: -
clone size: -
J gene: TRBJ2-3
V gene: TRBV3-1/TRBV3-2
CDR3 DNA: TGTGCCAGCAGCCCGGCCCCCAGGGCGGGAGATACGCAGTATTTT
CDR3 protein: CASSPAPRAGDTQYF

D gene: TRBD1
clone size: -
J gene: TRBJ1-5
V gene: TRBV19
CDR3 DNA: TGTGCCAGTAGTATAGAAGGGACAGCAAATCAGCCCCAGCATTTT
CDR3 protein: CASSIEGTANQPQHF

D gene: -
clone size: -
J gene: TRBJ1-6
V gene: TRBV7-8
CDR3 DNA: TGTGCCAGCAGCGCCCGCAGCCAGGGGAATAATTCACCCCTCCACTTT
CDR3 protein: CASSARSQGNNSPLHF

D gene: -
clone size: once
J gene: TRBJ1-1
V gene: TRBV7-9
CDR3 DNA: TGTGCCAGCAGCTTAGGGTTGGACACTGAAGCTTTCTTT
CDR3 protein: CASSLGLDTEAFF

D gene: TRBD1
clone size: -
J gene: TRBJ2-7
V gene: TRBV11-3
CDR3 DNA: TGTGCCAGCACCAGGACAGGCAGCTCCTACGAGCAGTACTTC
CDR3 protein: CASTRTGSSYEQYF

D gene: -
clone size: -
J gene: TRBJ2-3
V gene: TRBV5-1
CDR3 DNA: TGCGCCAGCAGGGAGGGGGCCACAGATACGCAGTATTTT
CDR3 protein: CASREGATDTQYF

D gene: TRBD1
clone size: once
J gene: TRBJ1-1
V gene: TRBV29-1
CDR3 DNA: TGCAGCGTTCCCTGGACAGGGGTGGGCACTGAAGCTTTCTTT
CDR3 protein: CSVPWTGVGTEAFF

D gene: -
clone size: -
J gene: TRBJ1-2
V gene: TRBV30
CDR3 DNA: TGTGCCTGGAGTGTAGAGGGCGACGTCCTAACTATGAGTCCTAACTATGGCTACACCTTC
CDR3 protein: CAWSVEGDVLTMSPNYGYTF

D gene: -
clone size: few
J gene: TRBJ1-2
V gene: TRBV28
CDR3 DNA: TGTGCCAGCAGTTTTGGTCCCTATGGCTACACCTTC
CDR3 protein: CASSFGPYGYTF

D gene: TRBD1
clone size: -
J gene: TRBJ1-6
V gene: TRBV28
CDR3 DNA: TGTGCCAGCAGTTCCCGGGACAGGGGGCCCTTACCCCTCCTCCACTTT
CDR3 protein: CASSSRDRGPLPLLHF

D gene: -
clone size: -
J gene: TRBJ2-4
V gene: TRBV10-2
CDR3 DNA: TGCGCCAGCAGTGAGTTAGGGTTAGCCAAAAACATTCAGTACTTC
CDR3 protein: CASSELGLAKNIQYF

D gene: TRBD2
clone size: -
J gene: TRBJ2-7
V gene: TRBV15
CDR3 DNA: TGTGCCACCAGCAGAGGGTTAGCGGGGGAGACGTCCTACGAGCAGTACTTC
CDR3 protein: CATSRGLAGETSYEQYF

D gene: TRBD1
clone size: -
J gene: TRBJ2-5
V gene: TRBV5-1
CDR3 DNA: TGCGCCAGCAGCATGACAGGGTTACACGAGACCCAGTACTTC
CDR3 protein: CASSMTGLHETQYF

D gene: TRBD1
clone size: -
J gene: TRBJ1-2
V gene: TRBV7-8
CDR3 DNA: TGTGCCAGCAGCACCCGGACAGGGGGGTATGGCTACACCTTC
CDR3 protein: CASSTRTGGYGYTF

D gene: -
clone size: -
J gene: TRBJ1-2
V gene: TRBV3-1/TRBV3-2
CDR3 DNA: TGTGCCAGCAGCCAAGATAAGGGGGGCTACACCTTC
CDR3 protein: CASSQDKGGYTF

D gene: TRBD1
clone size: -
J gene: TRBJ2-2
V gene: TRBV7-3
CDR3 DNA: TGTGCCAGCAGCTTCCAGGGGGCCGGGGAGCTGTTTTTT
CDR3 protein: CASSFQGAGELFF

D gene: -
clone size: -
J gene: TRBJ1-2
V gene: TRBV5-4
CDR3 DNA: TGTGCCAGCAGCTTGGATCTAGCTAACTATGGCTACACCTTC
CDR3 protein: CASSLDLANYGYTF

D gene: TRBD1
clone size: -
J gene: TRBJ1-1
V gene: TRBV5-1
CDR3 DNA: TGCGCCAGCAGCTTGGGGGACAGGGGGCTCTCTGAAGCTTTCTTT
CDR3 protein: CASSLGDRGLSEAFF

D gene: -
clone size: -
J gene: TRBJ1-6
V gene: TRBV27
CDR3 DNA: TGTGCCAGCAGTTTGGACGGGAGAAATTCACCCCTCCACTTT
CDR3 protein: CASSLDGRNSPLHF

D gene: -
clone size: -
J gene: TRBJ2-1
V gene: TRBV5-1
CDR3 DNA: TGCGCCAGCAGCCTGGCCAGGGCCGACAATGAGCAGTTCTTC
CDR3 protein: CASSLARADNEQFF

D gene: -
clone size: few
J gene: TRBJ2-1
V gene: TRBV27
CDR3 DNA: TGTGCCAGCAGTTTAACGGGTGGAGGGACGTCCTACAATGAGCAGTTCTTC
CDR3 protein: CASSLTGGGTSYNEQFF

D gene: TRBD2
clone size: once
J gene: TRBJ2-1
V gene: TRBV11-3
CDR3 DNA: TGTGCCAGCAGCTTAGAATCTAGCGGGGGACACAATGAGCAGTTCTTC
CDR3 protein: CASSLESSGGHNEQFF

D gene: -
clone size: -
J gene: TRBJ2-3
V gene: TRBV5-1
CDR3 DNA: TGCGCCAGCAGCTTTGTGACTATGGGCACAGATACGCAGTATTTT
CDR3 protein: CASSFVTMGTDTQYF

D gene: TRBD1
clone size: -
J gene: TRBJ1-3
V gene: TRBV4-2
CDR3 DNA: TGTGCCAGCAGCCAAGAGAGACAGGGGCTCCAGGTCCCAGTCTCTGGAAACACCATATATTTT
CDR3 protein: CASSQERQGLQVPVSGNTIYF

D gene: -
clone size: once
J gene: TRBJ1-4
V gene: TRBV7-9
CDR3 DNA: TGTGCCAGCAGCTTCGGGGGGGCAGCTAATGAAAAACTGTTTTTT
CDR3 protein: CASSFGGAANEKLFF

D gene: -
clone size: -
J gene: TRBJ2-7
V gene: TRBV6-1
CDR3 DNA: TGTGCCAGCAGTGAAGCGATCAGGTACTACGAGCAGTACTTC
CDR3 protein: CASSEAIRYYEQYF

D gene: -
clone size: -
J gene: TRBJ1-1
V gene: TRBV10-3
CDR3 DNA: TGTGCCATCAGTGAGTCACGGAGGCAGCGTAACACTGAAGCTTTCTTT
CDR3 protein: CAISESRRQRNTEAFF

D gene: -
clone size: -
J gene: TRBJ2-1
V gene: TRBV5-4
CDR3 DNA: TGTGCCAGCGCAGGGGCTGCCTACAATGAGCAGTTCTTC
CDR3 protein: CASAGAAYNEQFF

D gene: -
clone size: -
J gene: TRBJ1-5
V gene: TRBV18
CDR3 DNA: TGTGCCAGCTCACCTGGCCCCAATCAGCCCCAGCATTTT
CDR3 protein: CASSPGPNQPQHF

D gene: TRBD1
clone size: -
J gene: TRBJ1-4
V gene: TRBV5-4
CDR3 DNA: TGTGCCAGCAGCCAGGACAGGCGTCATAATGAAAAACTGTTTTTT
CDR3 protein: CASSQDRRHNEKLFF

D gene: -
clone size: -
J gene: TRBJ1-5
V gene: TRBV6-1
CDR3 DNA: TGTGCCAGCAGTTTCCTCAACGATCAGCCCCAGCATTTT
CDR3 protein: CASSFLNDQPQHF

D gene: -
clone size: -
J gene: TRBJ1-5
V gene: TRBV12-3/TRBV12-4
CDR3 DNA: TGTGCCAGCAGCTCATATGGGAGTCAGCCCCAGCATTTT
CDR3 protein: CASSSYGSQPQHF

D gene: TRBD1
clone size: few
J gene: TRBJ1-2
V gene: TRBV3-1/TRBV3-2
CDR3 DNA: TGTGCCAGCAGCCAAGACTTAATGGGACAGGGGGCGGATGGCTACACCTTC
CDR3 protein: CASSQDLMGQGADGYTF